The subject of this entry is one T cell receptor beta chain. This sample is drawn from a study of regulatory T cells in long-lasting Graves disease. Sequencing libraries for TCR beta were prepared with iRepertoire HTBI primers and Arm-PCR of CDR3 regions. TCRdb ran MiXCR on the multiplex PCR reads and lists one entry per CDR3 protein. Of about 660,000 distinct CDR3 sequences in the sample, about 32% were seen once. Indicated time point: persistent/refractory GD, antithyroid drugs over 5 years with positive TRAb. PBMC RNA was the source of the TCR library. The CDR3 is 14 amino acids. Per the germline V gene, CDR1 is DFQATT and CDR2 is SNEGSKA (reference sequence). The V end was cut by 1 base, the J end by 2 bases, with 12 bases between.

The source is a female donor with Graves disease. Sequenced here: peripheral blood mononuclear cells (PBMCs), sampled when the disease was refractory, from a patient treated with antithyroid drugs. The chain links TRBV20-1 to TRBJ2-7; D may match TRBD1 or TRBD2 (6 bases each). In DNA, the CDR3 is TGCAGTGCTAGAGTGTCCGGGGGCACCTACGAGCAGTACTTC. This encodes CSARVSGGTYEQYF.